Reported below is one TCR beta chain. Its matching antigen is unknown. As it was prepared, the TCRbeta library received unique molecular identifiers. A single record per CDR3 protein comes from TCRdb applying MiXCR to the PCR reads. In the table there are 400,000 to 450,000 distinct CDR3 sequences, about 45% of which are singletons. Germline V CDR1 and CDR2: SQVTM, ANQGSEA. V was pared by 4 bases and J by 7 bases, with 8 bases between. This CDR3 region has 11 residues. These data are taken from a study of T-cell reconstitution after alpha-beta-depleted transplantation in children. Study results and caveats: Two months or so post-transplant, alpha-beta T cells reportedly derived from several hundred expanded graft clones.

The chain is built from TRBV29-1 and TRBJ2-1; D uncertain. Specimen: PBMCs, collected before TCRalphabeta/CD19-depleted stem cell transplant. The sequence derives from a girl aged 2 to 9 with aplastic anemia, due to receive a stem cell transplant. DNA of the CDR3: TGCAGCGTTGGGGTCATAAATGAGCAGTTCTTC. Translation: CSVGVINEQFF.